The sample holds one count of the clone carrying this T cell receptor beta chain. TCRdb's table, derived via immunoSEQ multiplex PCR, lists solely in-frame clones and lacks some. The data hold fewer than 200,000 clones, with 70% to 90% observed a single time. This sample is part of a study of control samples from healthy donors and cancer patients. V shed 3 bases and J 1 base; nucleotides not matched to a gene: 4. The CDR3 length is 14 residues. Germline CDR1 DFQATT, CDR2 SNEGSKA (reference sequence). The chain couples TRBV20-1 to TRBJ2-5; 8 positions agree with TRBD1. Input material: blood. This clonotype originated in a woman aged 25 to 39 in good health. The CDR3: CSASSDRVQETQYF. The DNA for the CDR3 is TGCAGTGCTAGTTCGGACAGGGTCCAAGAGACCCAGTACTTC.